This TCR beta chain was identified during a study of T-cell memory formation after mild COVID-19. Study-wide context: Largely donor-specific TCR clusters were found. Findings of the study overall: Confirmation of SARS-CoV-2 specificity was lacking for second-wave clones peaking day 37. Prior to infection, memory already included some responding clones, suggesting cross-reactive memory joined.

TCR alpha and TCR beta cDNA libraries carrying sample barcodes and UMIs came from 5'RACE with constant-segment primers. TCRdb passed the 5' RACE reads through MiXCR, listing each CDR3 protein once. In the table there are 140,000 or so distinct CDR3 sequences, 5.5% to 7% of which are singletons. The V and J ends lost 0 bases and 10 bases, in that order; junction bases with no gene match: 4. Germline loops: CDR1 SGHDT, CDR2 YYEEEE. The CDR3 covers 13 residues. At least ten counts were recorded for this clonotype. Its antigen is as yet unknown. The clonotype originates from an adult woman who had mild COVID-19 (a few samples of this study predate the infection). Cell type and time point are not known. This chain connects TRBV5-6 to TRBJ2-1; TRBD2 matches 7 bases. Source material: PBMCs or a T cell subset sorted from them (not recorded which). CDR3: CASSLAASGEQFF. The CDR3 region has the DNA TGTGCCAGCAGCTTGGCGGCTAGCGGAGAGCAGTTCTTC.